This TCR beta chain was observed in a study of OX40 agonist ivuxolimab in advanced cancers. The wider study: Dose-escalation patients' cancers were hepatocellular carcinoma, melanoma, renal cell or head and neck cancer. Study results and caveats: Antigens targeted by the expanded peripheral T cells were not determined. More expanded clones were seen, on average, in CD8+ T cells than in CD4+. Clonal expansion was seen in CD4+ and CD8+ blood T cells by week 6 at 0.1 to 3.0 mg/kg.

TCRdb keeps only in-frame clones here, not all; method: immunoSEQ multiplex PCR. Of approximately 40,000 clones listed, approximately 82% were seen once; the top ten hold 6.5% to 8%. This clone was seen a few times. Its antigen remains unknown. This CDR3 comprises 15 residues. CDR1 is SEHNR and CDR2 is FQNEAQ in the germline V gene (reference sequence). Trimming pared 4 bases from V and 2 bases from J, leaving 14 bases between. Sample: CD4+ or CD8+ T cells sorted from blood, taken in a trial of the OX40 agonist ivuxolimab. The chain couples TRBV7-9 to TRBJ1-2; D is perhaps TRBD1 (6 bases). The clonotype was recovered from an adult with an advanced solid tumor such as melanoma, head and neck, liver or kidney cancer. The CDR3 here is CASSSAGQGNYGYTF. The CDR3 DNA reads TGTGCCAGCAGCTCCGCGGGACAAGGGAACTATGGCTACACCTTC.